Below are 22 T cell receptor beta chains sequenced from a single sample in a study of shared clonotypes between healthy human individuals. Measured with immunoSEQ multiplex PCR; TCRdb has only the in-frame clones, and not every one. This table holds over 300,000 clones, around 86% found once. The sample was memory CD8+ T cells sorted from blood. Sample subset: CD45RO+ cells pooled with CCR7-negative TemRA cells. These receptors were taken from a man aged 18 to 29 in good health.

As concerns this clone: Distinct nucleotide sequences in the sample also encode this CDR3. The chain carries TRBV29-1 and TRBJ2-1; D possibly corresponds to TRBD2 (5 bases). The CDR3 extends over 13 amino acids. The V end lost 4 bases, the J end lost 4 bases, and 11 bases lay between the germline ends. CDR1 and CDR2 from the germline V gene are SQVTM and ANQGSEA. The CDR3 coding sequence is TGCAGCGTTGCTGGAGGAGCGTACAATGAGCAGTTCTTC. It codes for CSVAGGAYNEQFF.

This chain joins TRBV2 and TRBJ1-2; D is unclear. Per the germline V gene, CDR1 is SNHLY and CDR2 is FYNNEI. V was trimmed by 4 bases and J by 2 bases, leaving 8 bases between them. The CDR3 runs to 13 residues. The CDR3 reads CASSAGENYGYTF. CDR3 in DNA: TGTGCCAGCAGTGCGGGCGAGAACTATGGCTACACCTTC.

The chain uses TRBV2 and TRBJ2-7; 9 positions match TRBD1. V lost 4 bases, J lost 1 base, and 8 bases stayed unmatched. Per germline, CDR1 SNHLY and CDR2 FYNNEI. The CDR3 covers 16 residues. The CDR3 sequence: CASSVPAGQGSYEQYF. In DNA, the CDR3 is TGTGCCAGCAGTGTGCCGGCGGGACAGGGTTCCTACGAGCAGTACTTC.

The CDR3 DNA is TGTGCCAGCAGCAACTCCGGGAGGGGCCTTCAAGAGACCCAGTACTTC. Its translation: CASSNSGRGLQETQYF. This rearrangement joins TRBV28 to TRBJ2-5, with 8 bases identical to TRBD2. The CDR3 runs to 16 residues. J was trimmed by 2 bases and V by 6 bases; bases with no gene match: 11. Germline CDR1 reads MDHEN; CDR2 reads SYDVKM.

This chain links TRBV27 with TRBJ2-7, with no clear D. Germline loops: CDR1 MNHEY, CDR2 SMNVEV (reference sequence). This CDR3 comprises 13 residues. Trimming stripped 1 base from V and 5 bases from J, with 9 bases between. The CDR3 loop is CASSLFGTDEQYF. CDR3 nucleotides: TGTGCCAGCAGTTTATTTGGCACAGACGAGCAGTACTTC.

CDR3 loop: CASSPDSFPQHF. In DNA, the CDR3 is TGTGCCAGTAGCCCCGACAGTTTTCCCCAGCATTTT. The V and J genes are TRBV19 and TRBJ1-5; D is perhaps TRBD1 (5 bases). Germline CDR1 reads LNHDA; CDR2 reads SQIVND (reference sequence). The CDR3 has 12 amino acids. Trimming cost V 6 bases and J 10 bases, with 13 bases left between them.

V is TRBV30 and J is TRBJ2-3; the match to TRBD2 covers 8 bases. The germline V gene encodes CDR1 GTSNPN and CDR2 SVGIG (reference sequence). The CDR3 extends over 14 amino acids. Losses at the gene ends were 3 bases for V and 3 bases for J; bases not matched to a gene: 5. CDR3 protein: CAWRSQRGTDTQYF. The CDR3 DNA is TGTGCCTGGAGATCCCAGCGGGGGACAGATACGCAGTATTTT.

The J gene is TRBJ1-1, the V gene TRBV11-2; weak D call: TRBD1 (6 bases). V shed 1 base and J shed 1 base, with 13 bases lying between them. This CDR3 is 16 amino acids long. Germline CDR1 and CDR2: SGHAT and FQNNGV. CDR3 coding DNA: TGTGCCAGCAGCTTAGCCACGGGGGCGTGGAACACTGAAGCTTTCTTT. Translated, it gives CASSLATGAWNTEAFF.

The chain employs TRBV2 and TRBJ2-1; maybe TRBD1 (5 bases). Trimming took 6 bases from V and 0 from J, leaving 12 bases between them. This CDR3 region has 15 residues. Germline CDR1 reads SNHLY; CDR2 reads FYNNEI. CDR3 sequence reads: CASSLRELSYNEQFF. The CDR3 DNA sequence: TGTGCCAGCAGCCTCAGGGAACTCTCCTACAATGAGCAGTTCTTC.

The J gene is TRBJ2-7, the V gene TRBV9; possible D gene TRBD2, 6 bases. The CDR3 spans 14 residues. Germline CDR1 SGDLS, CDR2 YYNGEE. V was shortened by 3 bases and J by 1 base, with 11 bases between the two germline ends. This CDR3 is CASSASGTSYEQYF. The CDR3 nucleotides are TGTGCCAGCAGCGCATCCGGGACTTCCTACGAGCAGTACTTC.

V and J are TRBV10-3 and TRBJ2-1; D gene ambiguous. The germline CDR1 and CDR2 sequences are ENHRY and SYGVKD. Trimming removed 1 base at V and 6 bases at J, with 4 bases between. The CDR3 sequence is 12 residues long. The CDR3 sequence: CAISEWGNEQFF. In DNA, the CDR3 is TGTGCCATCAGTGAGTGGGGCAATGAGCAGTTCTTC.

The V call is TRBV4-3, the J call TRBJ1-2; 7 positions agree with TRBD1. The J segment lost 5 bases and the V segment lost 2 bases, leaving 8 bases of the junction unmatched. Germline CDR1 and CDR2: LGHNA and YSLEER. The CDR3 loop spans 15 amino acids. The CDR3 reads CASSQWGTGDYGYTF. CDR3 sequence (DNA): TGCGCCAGCAGCCAATGGGGTACAGGGGATTATGGCTACACCTTC.

This rearrangement joins TRBV13 to TRBJ2-1; the D call may be TRBD1 or TRBD2 (5 bases each). V was trimmed by 0 bases and J by 5 bases, leaving 5 bases between them. Germline V lookup: CDR1 PRHDT, CDR2 FYEKMQ (reference sequence). The CDR3 loop spans 13 amino acids. The CDR3 is CASSLGGDNEQFF. The DNA of the CDR3 is TGTGCCAGCAGCTTAGGGGGGGACAATGAGCAGTTCTTC.

There are a few counts of this clone. The chain combines TRBV4-1 with TRBJ1-1; possible D gene TRBD1, 5 bases. V lost 1 base and J 2 bases, leaving 14 bases between the germline ends. This CDR3 is built from 16 residues. Germline CDR1 MGHRA, CDR2 YSYEKL. CDR3 loop: CASSQVGAGSNTEAFF. CDR3 nucleotides: TGCGCCAGCAGCCAAGTAGGGGCAGGGAGCAACACTGAAGCTTTCTTT.

The chain recombines TRBV23-1 with TRBJ2-2; 9 bases fit TRBD1. TRBV23-1 is given ORF status, its function remaining uncertain. The CDR3 has 18 residues. Trimming removed 4 bases from V and 7 bases from J; junction bases left unmatched: 16. CDR3 in DNA: TGCGCCAGCAGTCCCATTAAGGACGGGACAGGGTTCATCGGGGAGCTGTTTTTT. Translation gives CASSPIKDGTGFIGELFF.

The gene calls are TRBV5-1 and TRBJ2-7; 7 nucleotides line up with TRBD2. CDR3 size: 18 residues. From germline, CDR1 is SGHRS and CDR2 YFSETQ. Trimming took 0 bases from V and 2 from J; bases not matched to a gene: 14. The CDR3, as DNA: TGCGCCAGCAGCTTGGGGGCCTCTGGGGACTATAGACCCTACGAGCAGTACTTC. Its translation: CASSLGASGDYRPYEQYF.

This rearrangement joins TRBV4-3 to TRBJ2-1; TRBD2 aligns across 11 bases. Germline lookup yields CDR1 LGHNA and CDR2 YSLEER. Trimming removed 0 bases from V and 9 bases from J; junction bases left unmatched: 4. CDR3 size: 15 residues. CDR3 DNA: TGCGCCAGCAGCCAAGAAGGTCTAGCGGGAGGTGAGCAGTTCTTC. Translation gives CASSQEGLAGGEQFF.

V gene TRBV7-9 combines with J gene TRBJ2-5, with 8 positions matching TRBD2. CDR3 length: 15 residues. Per the germline V gene, CDR1 is SEHNR and CDR2 is FQNEAQ (reference sequence). Trimming cost V 2 bases and J 5 bases; bases outside gene matches: 7. CDR3 nucleotide sequence: TGTGCCAGCAGCTTAACTAGCGGTGAATCGGAGACCCAGTACTTC. This encodes CASSLTSGESETQYF.

The V call is TRBV5-1, the J call TRBJ2-2; D uncertain. This CDR3 has 12 residues. Germline CDR1 reads SGHRS; CDR2 reads YFSETQ. V dropped 0 bases and J dropped 6 bases, with 3 bases sitting between them. CDR3 in DNA: TGCGCCAGCAGCTTGGTGCCCGGGGAGCTGTTTTTT. Protein: CASSLVPGELFF.

The J gene is TRBJ2-2, the V gene TRBV28; a weak D match, TRBD1 (6 bases). The CDR3 is made up of 15 amino acids. The germline CDR1 and CDR2 sequences are MDHEN and SYDVKM. Trimming took 3 bases from V and 4 from J, leaving 12 bases between them. CDR3 sequence (DNA): TGTGCCAGCAGTTTTGAAGGGGGTAGCACCGGGGAGCTGTTTTTT. This sequence encodes CASSFEGGSTGELFF.

The chain employs TRBV9 and TRBJ1-1, with 10 bases that match TRBD1. V lost 7 bases, J lost 4 bases, and 7 bases stayed unmatched. This CDR3 has 14 amino acids. Germline CDR1 is SGDLS and CDR2 is YYNGEE. The CDR3 DNA follows: TGTGCCAGCGAGGAGGGACAGGGGCTCACTGAAGCTTTCTTT. This translates into CASEEGQGLTEAFF.

The chain couples TRBV6-6 to TRBJ1-4; D gene unclear. V lost 1 base and J lost 3, with 6 bases in between. This CDR3 is built from 14 residues. Germline V lookup: CDR1 MNHNY, CDR2 SVGAGI (reference sequence). The CDR3 nucleotides read TGTGCCAGCAGTTACTTTGGCCCTAATGAAAAACTGTTTTTT. Its protein product is CASSYFGPNEKLFF.